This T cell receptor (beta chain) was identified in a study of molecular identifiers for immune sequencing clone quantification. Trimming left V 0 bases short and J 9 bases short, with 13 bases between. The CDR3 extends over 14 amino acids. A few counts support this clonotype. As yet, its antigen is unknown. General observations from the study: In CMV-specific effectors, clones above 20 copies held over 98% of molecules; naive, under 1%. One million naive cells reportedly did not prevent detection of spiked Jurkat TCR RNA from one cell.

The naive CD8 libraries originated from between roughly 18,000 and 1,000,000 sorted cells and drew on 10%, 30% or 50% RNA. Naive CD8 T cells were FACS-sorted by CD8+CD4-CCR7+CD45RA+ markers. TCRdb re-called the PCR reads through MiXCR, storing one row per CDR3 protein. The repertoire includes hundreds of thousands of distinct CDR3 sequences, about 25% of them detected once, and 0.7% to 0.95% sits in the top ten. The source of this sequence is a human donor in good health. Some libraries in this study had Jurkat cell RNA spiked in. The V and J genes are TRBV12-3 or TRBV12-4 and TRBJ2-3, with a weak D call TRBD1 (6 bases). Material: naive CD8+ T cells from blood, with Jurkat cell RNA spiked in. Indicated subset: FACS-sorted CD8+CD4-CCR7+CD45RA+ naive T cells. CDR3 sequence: CASSLADSRGTQYF. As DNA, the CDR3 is TGTGCCAGCAGTTTAGCGGACAGCCGTGGGACGCAGTATTTT.